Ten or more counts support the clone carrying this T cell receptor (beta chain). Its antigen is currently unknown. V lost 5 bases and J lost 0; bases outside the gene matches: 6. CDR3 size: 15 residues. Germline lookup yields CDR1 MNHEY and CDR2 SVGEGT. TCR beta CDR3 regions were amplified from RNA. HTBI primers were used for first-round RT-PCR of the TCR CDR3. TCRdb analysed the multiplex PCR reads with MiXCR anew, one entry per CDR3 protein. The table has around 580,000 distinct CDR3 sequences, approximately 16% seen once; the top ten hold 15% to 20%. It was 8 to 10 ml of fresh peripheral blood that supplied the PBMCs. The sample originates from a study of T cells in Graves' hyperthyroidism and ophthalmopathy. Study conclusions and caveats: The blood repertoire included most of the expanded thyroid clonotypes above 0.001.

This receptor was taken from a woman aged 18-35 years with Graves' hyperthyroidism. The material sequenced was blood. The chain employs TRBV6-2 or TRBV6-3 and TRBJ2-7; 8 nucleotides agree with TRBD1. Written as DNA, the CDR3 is TGTGCCAGCAGTCCTTGGGACAGGAGCTCCTACGAGCAGTACTTC. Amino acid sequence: CASSPWDRSSYEQYF.